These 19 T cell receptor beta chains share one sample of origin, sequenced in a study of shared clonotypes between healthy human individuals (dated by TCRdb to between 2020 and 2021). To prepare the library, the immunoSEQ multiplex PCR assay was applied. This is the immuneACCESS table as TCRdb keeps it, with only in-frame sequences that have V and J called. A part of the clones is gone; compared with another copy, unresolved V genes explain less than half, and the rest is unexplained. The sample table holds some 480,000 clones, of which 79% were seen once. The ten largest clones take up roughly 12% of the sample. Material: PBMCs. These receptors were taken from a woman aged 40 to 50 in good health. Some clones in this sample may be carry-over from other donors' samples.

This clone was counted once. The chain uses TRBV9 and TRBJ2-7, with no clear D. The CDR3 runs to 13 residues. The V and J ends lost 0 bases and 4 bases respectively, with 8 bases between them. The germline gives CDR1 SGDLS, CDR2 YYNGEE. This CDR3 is CASSVEGLYEQYF. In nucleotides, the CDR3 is TGTGCCAGCAGCGTAGAAGGGCTTTACGAGCAGTACTTC.

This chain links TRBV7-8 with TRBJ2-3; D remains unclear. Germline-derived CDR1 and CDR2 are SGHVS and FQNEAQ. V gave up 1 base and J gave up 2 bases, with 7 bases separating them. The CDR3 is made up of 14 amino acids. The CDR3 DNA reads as TGTGCCAGCAGCTTAGTCAGGTACACAGATACGCAGTATTTT. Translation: CASSLVRYTDTQYF.

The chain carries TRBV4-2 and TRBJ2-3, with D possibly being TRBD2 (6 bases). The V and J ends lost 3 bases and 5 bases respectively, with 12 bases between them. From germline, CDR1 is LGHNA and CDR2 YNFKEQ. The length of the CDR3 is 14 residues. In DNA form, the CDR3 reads TGTGCCAGCAGCCAGACGGGAGTAAGAGATACGCAGTATTTT. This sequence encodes CASSQTGVRDTQYF.

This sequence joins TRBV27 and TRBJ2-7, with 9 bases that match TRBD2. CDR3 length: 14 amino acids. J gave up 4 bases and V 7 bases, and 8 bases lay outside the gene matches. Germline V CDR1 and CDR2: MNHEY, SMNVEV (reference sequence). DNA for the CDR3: TGTGCCAGCAAAAGCGGGAGGCTCGCGTACGAGCAGTACTTC. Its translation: CASKSGRLAYEQYF.

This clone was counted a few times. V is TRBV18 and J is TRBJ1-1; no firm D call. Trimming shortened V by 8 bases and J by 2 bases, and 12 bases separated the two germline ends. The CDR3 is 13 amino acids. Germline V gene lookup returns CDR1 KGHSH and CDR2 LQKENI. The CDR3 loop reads CASSREFNTEAFF. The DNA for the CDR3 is TGTGCCAGCAGCCGGGAGTTTAACACTGAAGCTTTCTTT.

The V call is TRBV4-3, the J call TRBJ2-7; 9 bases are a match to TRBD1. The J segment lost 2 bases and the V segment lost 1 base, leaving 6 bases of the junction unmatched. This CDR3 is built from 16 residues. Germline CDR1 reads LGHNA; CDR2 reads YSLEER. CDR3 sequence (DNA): TGCGCCAGCAGCCAAGGTGCCGGGACAGGGACCTACGAGCAGTACTTC. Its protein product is CASSQGAGTGTYEQYF.

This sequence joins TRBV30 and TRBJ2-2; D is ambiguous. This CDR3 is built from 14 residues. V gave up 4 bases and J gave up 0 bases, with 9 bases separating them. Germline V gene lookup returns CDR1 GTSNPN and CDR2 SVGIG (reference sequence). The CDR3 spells CAWKIHSNTGELFF. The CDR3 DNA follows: TGTGCCTGGAAGATACACTCGAACACCGGGGAGCTGTTTTTT.

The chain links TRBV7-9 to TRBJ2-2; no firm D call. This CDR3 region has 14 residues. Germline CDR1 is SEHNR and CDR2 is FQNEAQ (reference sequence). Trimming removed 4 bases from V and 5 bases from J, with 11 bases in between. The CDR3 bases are TGTGCCAGCAGCTCTCTTAGGGTAACCGGGGAGCTGTTTTTT. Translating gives CASSSLRVTGELFF.

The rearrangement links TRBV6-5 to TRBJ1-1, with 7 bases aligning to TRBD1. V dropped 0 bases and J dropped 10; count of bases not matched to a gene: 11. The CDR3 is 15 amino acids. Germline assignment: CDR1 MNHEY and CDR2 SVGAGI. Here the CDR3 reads CASSYSFAGGSRAFF. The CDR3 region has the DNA TGTGCCAGCAGTTACTCGTTTGCAGGGGGGTCCCGAGCTTTCTTT.

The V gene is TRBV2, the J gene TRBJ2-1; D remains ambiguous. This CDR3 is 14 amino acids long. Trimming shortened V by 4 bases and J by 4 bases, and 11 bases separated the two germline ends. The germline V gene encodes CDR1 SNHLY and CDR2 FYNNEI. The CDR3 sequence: CASSVVTAYNEQFF. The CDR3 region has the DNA TGTGCCAGCAGTGTTGTCACGGCTTACAATGAGCAGTTCTTC.

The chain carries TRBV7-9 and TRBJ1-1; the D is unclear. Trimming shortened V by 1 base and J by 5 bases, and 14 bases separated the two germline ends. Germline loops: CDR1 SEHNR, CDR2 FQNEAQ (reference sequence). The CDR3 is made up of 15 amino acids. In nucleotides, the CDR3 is TGTGCCAGCAGCTTAGTACAGAACCTCAAGACTGAAGCTTTCTTT. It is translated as CASSLVQNLKTEAFF.

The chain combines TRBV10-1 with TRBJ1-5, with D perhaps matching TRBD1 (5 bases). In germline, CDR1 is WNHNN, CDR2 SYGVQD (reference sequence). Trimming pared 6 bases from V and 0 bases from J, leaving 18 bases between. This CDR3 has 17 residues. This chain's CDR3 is CASRTQTDQHSNQPQHF. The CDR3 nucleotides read TGCGCCAGCAGGACCCAGACAGACCAACATAGCAATCAGCCCCAGCATTTT.

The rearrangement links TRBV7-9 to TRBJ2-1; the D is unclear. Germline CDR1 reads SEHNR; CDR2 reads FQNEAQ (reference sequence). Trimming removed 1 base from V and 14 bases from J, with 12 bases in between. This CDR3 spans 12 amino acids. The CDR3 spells CASSLVLQLEFF. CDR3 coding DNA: TGTGCCAGCAGCTTAGTTCTACAGCTAGAGTTCTTC.

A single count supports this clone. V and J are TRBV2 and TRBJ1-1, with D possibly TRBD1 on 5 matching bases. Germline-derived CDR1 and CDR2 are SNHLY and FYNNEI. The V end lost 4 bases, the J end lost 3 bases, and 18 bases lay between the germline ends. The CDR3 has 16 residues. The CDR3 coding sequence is TGTGCCAGCAGTGGGTCCGGGGGGTCGGGGTACACTGAAGCTTTCTTT. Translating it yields CASSGSGGSGYTEAFF.

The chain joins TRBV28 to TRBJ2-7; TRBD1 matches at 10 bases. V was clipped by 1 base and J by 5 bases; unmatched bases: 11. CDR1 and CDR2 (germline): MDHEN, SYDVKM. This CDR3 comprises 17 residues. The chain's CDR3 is CASSLSASGTGENEQYF. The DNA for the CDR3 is TGTGCCAGCAGTTTATCCGCCTCCGGGACAGGGGAAAACGAGCAGTACTTC.

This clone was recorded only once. In DNA form, the CDR3 reads TGTGCCAGCAGCTTGTTTGGCAGCCGATCCTACGAGCAGTACTTC. It specifies CASSLFGSRSYEQYF. This chain connects TRBV5-6 to TRBJ2-7; D remains ambiguous. Trimming removed 1 base at V and 1 base at J, with 12 bases between. Germline V lookup: CDR1 SGHDT, CDR2 YYEEEE. This CDR3 is 15 amino acids long.

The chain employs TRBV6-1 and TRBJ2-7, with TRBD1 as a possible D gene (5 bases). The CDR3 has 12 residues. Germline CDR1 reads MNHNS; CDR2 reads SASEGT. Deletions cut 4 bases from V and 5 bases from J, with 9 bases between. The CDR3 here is CASSAVGDEQYF. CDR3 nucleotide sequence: TGTGCCAGCAGTGCTGTAGGGGACGAGCAGTACTTC.

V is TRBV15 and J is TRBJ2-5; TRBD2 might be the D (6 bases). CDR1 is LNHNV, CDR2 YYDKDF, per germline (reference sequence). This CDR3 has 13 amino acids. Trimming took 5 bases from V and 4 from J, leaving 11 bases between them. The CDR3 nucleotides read TGTGCCACCAGCTCGGGACTCGGAGAGACCCAGTACTTC. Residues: CATSSGLGETQYF.

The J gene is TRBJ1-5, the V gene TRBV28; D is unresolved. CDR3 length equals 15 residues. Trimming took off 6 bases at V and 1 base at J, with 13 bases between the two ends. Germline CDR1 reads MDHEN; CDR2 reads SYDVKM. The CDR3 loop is CASSPTLGSNQPQHF. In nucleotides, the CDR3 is TGTGCCAGCAGCCCGACCCTGGGAAGCAATCAGCCCCAGCATTTT.